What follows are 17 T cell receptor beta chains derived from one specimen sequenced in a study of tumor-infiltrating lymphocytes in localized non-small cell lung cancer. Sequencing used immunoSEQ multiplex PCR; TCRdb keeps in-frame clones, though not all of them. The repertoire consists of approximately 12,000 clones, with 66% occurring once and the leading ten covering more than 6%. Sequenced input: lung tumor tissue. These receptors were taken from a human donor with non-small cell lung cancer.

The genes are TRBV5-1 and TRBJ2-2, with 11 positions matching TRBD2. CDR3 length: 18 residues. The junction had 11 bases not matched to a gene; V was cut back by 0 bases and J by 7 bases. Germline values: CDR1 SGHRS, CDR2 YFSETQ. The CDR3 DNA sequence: TGCGCCAGCAGCTTGGCCGTACTAGCGGGAGTTAGTTACGGGGAGCTGTTTTTT. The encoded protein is CASSLAVLAGVSYGELFF.

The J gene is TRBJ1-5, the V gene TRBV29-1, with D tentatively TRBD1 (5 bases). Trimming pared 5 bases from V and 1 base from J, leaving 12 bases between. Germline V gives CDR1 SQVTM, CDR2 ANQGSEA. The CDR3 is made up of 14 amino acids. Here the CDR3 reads CSVWDPESNQPQHF. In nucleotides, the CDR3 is TGCAGCGTTTGGGACCCTGAGAGCAATCAGCCCCAGCATTTT.

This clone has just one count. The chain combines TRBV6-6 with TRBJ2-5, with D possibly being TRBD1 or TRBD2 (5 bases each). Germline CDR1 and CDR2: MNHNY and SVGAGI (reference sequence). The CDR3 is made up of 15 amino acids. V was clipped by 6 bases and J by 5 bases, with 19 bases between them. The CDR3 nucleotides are TGTGCCAGCAGCCAAGGGCAGGGTTCGGGGGAGACCCAGTACTTC. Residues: CASSQGQGSGETQYF.

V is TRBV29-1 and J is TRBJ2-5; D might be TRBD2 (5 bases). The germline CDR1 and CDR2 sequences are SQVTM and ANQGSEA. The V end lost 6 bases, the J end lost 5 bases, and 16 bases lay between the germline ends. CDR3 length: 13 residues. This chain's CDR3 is CSVVWGDRETQYF. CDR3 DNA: TGCAGCGTGGTATGGGGAGACCGGGAGACCCAGTACTTC.

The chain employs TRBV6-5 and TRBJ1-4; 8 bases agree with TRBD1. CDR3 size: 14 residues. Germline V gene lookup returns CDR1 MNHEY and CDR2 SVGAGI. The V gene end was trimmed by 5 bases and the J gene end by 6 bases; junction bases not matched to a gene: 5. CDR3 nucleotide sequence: TGTGCCAGCAGTCGGACAGGGATCGATGAAAAACTGTTTTTT. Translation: CASSRTGIDEKLFF.

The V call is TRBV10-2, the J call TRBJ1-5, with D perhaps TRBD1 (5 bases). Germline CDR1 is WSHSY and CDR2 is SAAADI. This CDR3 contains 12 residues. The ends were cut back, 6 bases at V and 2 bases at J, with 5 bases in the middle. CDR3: CASRQGNQPQHF. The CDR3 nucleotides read TGCGCCAGCAGACAGGGCAATCAGCCCCAGCATTTT.

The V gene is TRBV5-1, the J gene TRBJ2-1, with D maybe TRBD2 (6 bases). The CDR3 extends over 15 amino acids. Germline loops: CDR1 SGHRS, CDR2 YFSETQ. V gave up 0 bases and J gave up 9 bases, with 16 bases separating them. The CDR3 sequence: CASSLAASAGSEQFF. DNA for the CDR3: TGCGCCAGCAGCTTGGCGGCTAGCGCAGGGAGTGAGCAGTTCTTC.

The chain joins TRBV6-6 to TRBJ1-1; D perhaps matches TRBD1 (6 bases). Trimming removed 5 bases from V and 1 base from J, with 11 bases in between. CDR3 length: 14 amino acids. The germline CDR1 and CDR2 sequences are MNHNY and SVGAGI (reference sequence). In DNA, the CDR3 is TGTGCCAGCAGTCGGGGGGCTGGGAACACTGAAGCTTTCTTT. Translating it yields CASSRGAGNTEAFF.

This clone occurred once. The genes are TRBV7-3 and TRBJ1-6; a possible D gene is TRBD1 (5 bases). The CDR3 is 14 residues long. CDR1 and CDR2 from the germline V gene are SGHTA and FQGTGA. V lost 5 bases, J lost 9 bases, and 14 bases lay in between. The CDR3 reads CASSPQGRGSPLHF. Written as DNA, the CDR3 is TGTGCCAGCAGCCCGCAGGGTCGGGGTTCACCCCTCCACTTT.

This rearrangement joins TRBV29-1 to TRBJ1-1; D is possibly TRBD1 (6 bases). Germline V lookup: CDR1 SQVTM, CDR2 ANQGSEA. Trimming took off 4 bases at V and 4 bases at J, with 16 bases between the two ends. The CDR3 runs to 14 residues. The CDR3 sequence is CSVVKGGKGTEAFF. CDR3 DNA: TGCAGCGTTGTTAAAGGGGGTAAGGGCACTGAAGCTTTCTTT.

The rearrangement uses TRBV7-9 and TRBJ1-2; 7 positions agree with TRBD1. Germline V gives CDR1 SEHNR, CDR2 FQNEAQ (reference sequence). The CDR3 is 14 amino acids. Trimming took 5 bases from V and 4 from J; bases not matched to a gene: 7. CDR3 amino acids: CASSPTGPPYGYTF. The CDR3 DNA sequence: TGTGCCAGCAGCCCGACAGGGCCCCCCTATGGCTACACCTTC. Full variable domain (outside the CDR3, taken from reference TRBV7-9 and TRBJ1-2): DTGVSQNPRHKITKRGQNVTFRCDPISEHNRLYWYRQTLGQGPEFLTYFQNEAQLEKSRLLSDRFSAERPKGSFSTLEIQRTEQGDSAMYLCASSPTGPPYGYTFGSGTRLTVV.

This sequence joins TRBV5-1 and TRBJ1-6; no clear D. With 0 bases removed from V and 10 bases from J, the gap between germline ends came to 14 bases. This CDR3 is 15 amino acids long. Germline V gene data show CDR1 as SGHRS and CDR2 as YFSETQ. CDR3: CASSLATGPGSPLHF. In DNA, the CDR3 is TGCGCCAGCAGCTTGGCAACGGGCCCGGGCTCACCCCTCCACTTT.

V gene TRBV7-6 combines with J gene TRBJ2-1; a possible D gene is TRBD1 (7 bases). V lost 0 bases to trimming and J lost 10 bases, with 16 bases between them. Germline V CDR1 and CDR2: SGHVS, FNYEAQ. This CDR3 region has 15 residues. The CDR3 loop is CASSLATYRGGEQFF. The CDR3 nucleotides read TGTGCCAGCAGCTTAGCCACTTACAGGGGAGGAGAGCAGTTCTTC.

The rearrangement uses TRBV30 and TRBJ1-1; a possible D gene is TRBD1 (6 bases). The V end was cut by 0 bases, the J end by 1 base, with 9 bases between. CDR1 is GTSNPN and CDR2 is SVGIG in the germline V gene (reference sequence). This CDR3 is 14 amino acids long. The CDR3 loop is CAWSVLQGNTEAFF. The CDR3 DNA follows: TGTGCCTGGAGTGTACTACAGGGGAACACTGAAGCTTTCTTT. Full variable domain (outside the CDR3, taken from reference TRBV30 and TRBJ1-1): SQTIHQWPATLVQPVGSPLSLECTVEGTSNPNLYWYRQAAGRGLQLLFYSVGIGQISSEVPQNLSASRPQDRQFILSSKKLLLSDSGFYLCAWSVLQGNTEAFFGQGTRLTVV.

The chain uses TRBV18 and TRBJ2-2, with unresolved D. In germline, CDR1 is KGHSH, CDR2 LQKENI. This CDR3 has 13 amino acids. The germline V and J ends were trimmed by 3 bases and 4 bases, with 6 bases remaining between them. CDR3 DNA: TGTGCCAGCTCACCGGCGAGCACCGGGGAGCTGTTTTTT. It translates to CASSPASTGELFF.

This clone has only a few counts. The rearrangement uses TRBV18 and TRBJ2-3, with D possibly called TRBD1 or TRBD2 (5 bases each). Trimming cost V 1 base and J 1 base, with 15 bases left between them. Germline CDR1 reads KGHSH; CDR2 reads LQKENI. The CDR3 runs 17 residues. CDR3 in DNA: TGTGCCAGCTCACCACAGCGAGGGGATAGTGGCACAGATACGCAGTATTTT. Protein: CASSPQRGDSGTDTQYF.

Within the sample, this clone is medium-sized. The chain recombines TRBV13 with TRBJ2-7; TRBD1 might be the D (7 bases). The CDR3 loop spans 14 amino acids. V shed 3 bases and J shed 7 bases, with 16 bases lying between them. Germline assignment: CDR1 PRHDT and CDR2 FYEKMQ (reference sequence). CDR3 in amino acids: CASSLSWGDSEQYF. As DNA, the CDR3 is TGTGCCAGCAGCTTGAGTTGGGGGGACAGTGAGCAGTACTTC.